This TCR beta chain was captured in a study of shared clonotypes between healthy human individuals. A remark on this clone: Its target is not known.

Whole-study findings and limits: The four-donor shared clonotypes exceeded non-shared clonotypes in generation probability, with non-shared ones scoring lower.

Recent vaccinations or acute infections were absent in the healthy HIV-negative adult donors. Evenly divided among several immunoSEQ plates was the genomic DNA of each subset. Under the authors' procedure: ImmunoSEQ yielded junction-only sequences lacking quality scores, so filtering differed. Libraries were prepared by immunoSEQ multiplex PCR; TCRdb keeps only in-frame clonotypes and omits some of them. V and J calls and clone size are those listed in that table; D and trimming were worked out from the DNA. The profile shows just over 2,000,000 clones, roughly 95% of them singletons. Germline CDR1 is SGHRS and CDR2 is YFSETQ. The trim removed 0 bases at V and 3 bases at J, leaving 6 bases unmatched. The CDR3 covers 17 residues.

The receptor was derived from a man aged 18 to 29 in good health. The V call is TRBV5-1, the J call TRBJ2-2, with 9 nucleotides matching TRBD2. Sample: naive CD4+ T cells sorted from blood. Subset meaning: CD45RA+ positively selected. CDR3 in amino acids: CASSLVSGGSYTGELFF. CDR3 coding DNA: TGCGCCAGCAGCTTGGTCAGCGGGGGGTCGTACACCGGGGAGCTGTTTTTT.